The 14 T cell receptor beta chains below were found in one sample sequenced in a study of blood T cell repertoires in COVID-19 (dated by TCRdb to about 2020). Receptor libraries were prepared by the immunoSEQ multiplex PCR assay. The table comes from immuneACCESS by way of TCRdb, which keeps in-frame sequences with V and J called. Part of the clones is missing from these tables; in studies checked, under half for an unresolved V gene and the rest for unknown reasons. The sample table shows approximately 120,000 clones, and 90% to 95% are seen once. The top ten clonotypes cover around 2.1% of the sample. Material: peripheral blood. The receptor set was obtained from a man aged 50 or older with COVID-19, enrolled during active disease.

The chain recombines TRBV5-1 with TRBJ2-3, with TRBD2 matching 14 bases. J lost 3 bases, V lost 3 bases, and 9 bases had no gene match. Germline loops: CDR1 SGHRS, CDR2 YFSETQ. CDR3 length: 18 residues. CDR3 nucleotides: TGCGCCAGCAGCTCAGGACTAGCGGGAGGACCGTCGACAGATACGCAGTATTTT. This sequence encodes CASSSGLAGGPSTDTQYF.

The chain is built from TRBV5-1 and TRBJ1-1, with TRBD1 as a possible D gene (5 bases). The CDR3 consists of 15 residues. CDR1 is SGHRS, CDR2 YFSETQ, per germline. The germline V and J ends were trimmed by 4 bases and 10 bases, with 23 bases remaining between them. DNA for the CDR3: TGCGCCAGCAGCCGGGGGGACTATGGCCCTGCTGGAGCTTTCTTT. It codes for CASSRGDYGPAGAFF.

The chain combines TRBV2 with TRBJ1-2; TRBD1 aligns across 10 bases. Germline values: CDR1 SNHLY, CDR2 FYNNEI. The CDR3 covers 13 residues. Unmatched junction bases numbered 7, after V lost 7 bases and J lost 8 bases. The CDR3 loop is CASIAGQGGGYTF. The CDR3 DNA reads TGTGCCAGCATCGCTGGACAGGGGGGGGGCTACACCTTC.

This chain connects TRBV6-6 to TRBJ2-1; D is possibly TRBD2 (7 bases). The V gene's germline CDR1 is MNHNY and CDR2 SVGAGI (reference sequence). This CDR3 has 16 residues. V was cut by 6 bases and J by 7 bases, with 22 bases left in between. In DNA form, the CDR3 reads TGTGCCAGCAGACAGGGAGTAGGCAGGGGAGGGAATGAGCAGTTCTTC. Protein: CASRQGVGRGGNEQFF.

This chain joins TRBV24-1 and TRBJ2-5; 7 bases are shared with TRBD1. The V segment lost 7 bases and the J segment 2 bases; nucleotides outside the gene matches: 6. CDR1 and CDR2 (germline): KGHDR, SFDVKD. The CDR3 runs 14 residues. CDR3 nucleotides: TGTGCCACCAGCCCGGGACAGACTCAAGAGACCCAGTACTTC. This codes for CATSPGQTQETQYF.

Details on this clone: Other DNA sequences from this sample encode an identical CDR3 as well. CDR3 in DNA: TGTGCCAGCTCACCACAGGGAGACACTGAAGCTTTCTTT. Its translation: CASSPQGDTEAFF. V gene TRBV18 combines with J gene TRBJ1-1; D remains unclear. Germline lookup yields CDR1 KGHSH and CDR2 LQKENI. The CDR3 has 13 residues. V was clipped by 1 base and J by 3 bases, with 6 bases between them.

This chain joins TRBV6-5 and TRBJ1-6; TRBD1 aligns across 9 bases. With 8 bases clipped from V and 6 bases from J, the junction kept 2 bases outside the gene matches. The CDR3 length is 13 residues. Germline CDR1 reads MNHEY; CDR2 reads SVGAGI. The CDR3 sequence is CASRDRVNSPLHF. CDR3 nucleotide sequence: TGTGCCAGCCGGGACAGGGTTAATTCACCCCTCCACTTT.

The V and J genes are TRBV28 and TRBJ1-6, with 7 bases that match TRBD1. V lost 7 bases and J lost 6; bases outside the gene matches: 9. CDR3 length: 15 amino acids. Looked up from germline, CDR1 is MDHEN and CDR2 is SYDVKM. DNA of the CDR3: TGTGCCAGCACCTTGTCCGGGACAGTTAATTCACCCCTCCACTTT. It translates to CASTLSGTVNSPLHF.

The chain combines TRBV10-2 with TRBJ1-2; 8 bases align to TRBD1. The CDR3 runs 14 residues. The junction had 8 bases not matched to a gene; V was cut back by 4 bases and J by 7 bases. The germline gives CDR1 WSHSY, CDR2 SAAADI. CDR3 sequence (DNA): TGCGCCAGCAGTGTGCCAGGGGGCTCGGGTGGCTACACCTTC. Translating it yields CASSVPGGSGGYTF.

The chain carries TRBV9 and TRBJ2-6, with TRBD1 matching 12 bases. Losses at the gene ends were 0 bases for V and 4 bases for J; bases not matched to a gene: 5. The CDR3 runs to 18 residues. Germline CDR1 and CDR2: SGDLS and YYNGEE. The CDR3 sequence is CASSVVGTGGAGANVLTF. In nucleotides, the CDR3 is TGTGCCAGCAGCGTAGTGGGGACAGGGGGCGCCGGGGCCAACGTCCTGACTTTC.

This clone was seen a single time. The chain carries TRBV4-1 and TRBJ2-1, with 7 bases matching TRBD2. Germline V lookup: CDR1 MGHRA, CDR2 YSYEKL. CDR3 length equals 17 residues. V dropped 5 bases and J dropped 5; count of bases not matched to a gene: 15. The CDR3 protein is CASSSHQGLLEDNEQFF. As DNA, the CDR3 is TGCGCCAGCAGCTCTCATCAGGGACTACTTGAGGACAATGAGCAGTTCTTC.

Only one count was recorded for this clone. The J gene is TRBJ1-1, the V gene TRBV5-8; no clear D. Germline CDR1 reads SGHTS; CDR2 reads YDEGEE. The CDR3 is made up of 15 amino acids. Deletions cut 0 bases from V and 5 bases from J, with 14 bases between. CDR3 sequence (DNA): TGTGCCAGCAGCTTGGGACTTGCCACGGGGACTGAAGCTTTCTTT. Protein sequence: CASSLGLATGTEAFF.

V usage is TRBV4-1 and J usage is TRBJ2-2, with TRBD2 identical over 11 bases. Unmatched junction bases numbered 9, after V lost 0 bases and J lost 0 bases. There are 20 residues in the CDR3. Germline CDR1 and CDR2: MGHRA and YSYEKL. CDR3 loop: CASSQDPVSGRDPNTGELFF. DNA for the CDR3: TGCGCCAGCAGCCAAGATCCCGTTAGCGGGAGGGATCCGAACACCGGGGAGCTGTTTTTT.

The chain has TRBV9 and TRBJ2-1, with 11 bases that match TRBD2. Germline CDR1 reads SGDLS; CDR2 reads YYNGEE. The CDR3 is made up of 15 amino acids. V dropped 3 bases and J dropped 10; count of bases not matched to a gene: 9. Written as DNA, the CDR3 is TGTGCCAGCAGCGCTCTAGCGGGAGGTTTTGGAGAGCAGTTCTTC. Protein: CASSALAGGFGEQFF.